A single sample gave rise to the 11 T cell receptor beta chains below, sequenced in a study of beta chain features in type 1 diabetes. Sequenced material consisted of expressed TCRB transcripts (all of the isolated RNA was reverse transcribed). Generated by immunoSEQ multiplex PCR, the TCRdb table keeps only in-frame clones and is missing some. The top ten clones hold around 0.045% of a sample with a few hundred thousand clones, roughly a fifth of them seen once. What was sequenced was naive CD4+ T cells from blood. These receptors were taken from a young woman in good health.

Note on this clone: At the DNA level, this CDR3 is encoded by other sequences in the same sample as well. This chain links TRBV7-3 with TRBJ2-7; no reliable D call. Germline lookup yields CDR1 SGHTA and CDR2 FQGTGA. Trimming took off 5 bases at V and 3 bases at J, with 11 bases between the two ends. The CDR3 consists of 13 residues. CDR3 sequence (DNA): TGTGCCAGCAGCCGAACTGGAGACTACGAGCAGTACTTC. Translating gives CASSRTGDYEQYF.

The rearrangement uses TRBV5-1 and TRBJ2-1; tentative D call: TRBD1 (6 bases). CDR1 is SGHRS, CDR2 YFSETQ, per germline. V dropped 4 bases and J dropped 11 bases, with 19 bases sitting between them. The CDR3 extends over 14 amino acids. This chain's CDR3 is CASSNPTRDKKQFF. The CDR3 coding sequence is TGCGCCAGCAGCAATCCTACCAGGGACAAAAAGCAGTTCTTC. The entire variable domain, with the rest obtained from reference TRBV5-1 and TRBJ2-1, is as follows: KAGVTQTPRYLIKTRGQQVTLSCSPISGHRSVSWYQQTPGQGLQFLFEYFSETQRNKGNFPGRFSGRQFSNSRSEMNVSTLELGDSALYLCASSNPTRDKKQFFGPGTRLTVL.

The V call is TRBV7-2, the J call TRBJ2-5, with TRBD2 as a possible D gene (7 bases). Germline-derived CDR1 and CDR2 are SGHTA and FQGNSA. With 3 bases removed from V and 5 bases from J, the gap between germline ends came to 16 bases. CDR3 length equals 15 residues. CDR3 in amino acids: CASSFVGGPGETQYF. CDR3 DNA: TGTGCCAGCAGCTTTGTCGGGGGGCCGGGGGAGACCCAGTACTTC.

This clone has a handful of counts. CDR3 residues: CASSLAQGSSYNEQFF. The CDR3 DNA is TGTGCCAGCAGCTTAGCGCAGGGGAGCTCCTACAATGAGCAGTTCTTC. The J gene is TRBJ2-1, the V gene TRBV7-9, with D possibly matching TRBD1 (6 bases). Germline assignment: CDR1 SEHNR and CDR2 FQNEAQ (reference sequence). The CDR3 covers 16 residues. With 0 bases removed from V and 0 bases from J, the gap between germline ends came to 9 bases.

In this sample, this clone turned up a few times. The chain joins TRBV5-1 to TRBJ2-3; D unclear. In germline, CDR1 is SGHRS, CDR2 YFSETQ. The V end was cut by 2 bases, the J end by 6 bases, with 13 bases between. CDR3 length equals 14 residues. In DNA form, the CDR3 reads TGCGCCAGCAGCTTAAGTGGAGTTGCCGATACGCAGTATTTT. This codes for CASSLSGVADTQYF.

The chain recombines TRBV4-2 with TRBJ2-2; 11 bases match TRBD2. The CDR3 has 17 amino acids. The V gene end was trimmed by 6 bases and the J gene end by 4 bases; junction bases not matched to a gene: 10. The germline V gene has CDR1 LGHNA and CDR2 YNFKEQ. CDR3 region: CASRKLAGASGTGELFF. The CDR3 DNA reads TGTGCCAGCAGGAAACTAGCGGGGGCGTCGGGCACCGGGGAGCTGTTTTTT.

V is TRBV4-1 and J is TRBJ2-3; a weak D match, TRBD2 (7 bases). The CDR3 contains 15 residues. Deletions cut 4 bases from V and 3 bases from J, with 14 bases between. Germline values: CDR1 MGHRA, CDR2 YSYEKL. DNA of the CDR3: TGCGCCAGCAGCCGGGGGGGCCCCCCGACAGATACGCAGTATTTT. Amino acid sequence: CASSRGGPPTDTQYF.

The chain combines TRBV7-9 with TRBJ1-2, with D hard to call. The CDR3 length is 14 residues. Trimming took 0 bases from V and 7 from J, leaving 12 bases between them. Germline V gene data show CDR1 as SEHNR and CDR2 as FQNEAQ (reference sequence). The CDR3 coding sequence is TGTGCCAGCAGCTTAGCCCGACTCTCTCGTGGCTACACCTTC. Protein product: CASSLARLSRGYTF. The whole variable domain, filled in from reference TRBV7-9 and TRBJ1-2, reads DTGVSQNPRHKITKRGQNVTFRCDPISEHNRLYWYRQTLGQGPEFLTYFQNEAQLEKSRLLSDRFSAERPKGSFSTLEIQRTEQGDSAMYLCASSLARLSRGYTFGSGTRLTVV.

The chain carries TRBV11-2 and TRBJ2-3, with D hard to call. V was cut by 3 bases and J by 3 bases, with 10 bases left in between. Looked up from germline, CDR1 is SGHAT and CDR2 is FQNNGV. The CDR3 runs 14 residues. The CDR3: CASSLREWTDTQYF. CDR3 nucleotide sequence: TGTGCCAGCAGCTTGAGAGAGTGGACAGATACGCAGTATTTT. The full variable domain, rest sourced from reference TRBV11-2 and TRBJ2-3, is EAGVAQSPRYKIIEKRQSVAFWCNPISGHATLYWYQQILGQGPKLLIQFQNNGVVDDSQLPKDRFSAERLKGVDSTLKIQPAKLEDSAVYLCASSLREWTDTQYFGPGTRLTVL.

V and J are TRBV7-3 and TRBJ1-2; 7 bases match TRBD1. V was pared by 1 base and J by 5 bases, with 10 bases of the junction left unmatched. CDR3 length equals 16 residues. The germline V gene has CDR1 SGHTA and CDR2 FQGTGA. CDR3 sequence reads: CASSLRGGGQAYGYTF. For the CDR3, the DNA is TGTGCCAGCAGCTTAAGAGGTGGTGGACAGGCTTATGGCTACACCTTC.

This clone was seen more than once but under ten times. This sequence joins TRBV6-6 and TRBJ2-7, with 11 nucleotides matching TRBD2. The V gene's germline CDR1 is MNHNY and CDR2 SVGAGI (reference sequence). The CDR3 extends over 15 amino acids. With V trimmed by 4 bases and J by 4 bases, 6 bases remained unmatched. CDR3 loop: CASSSPTSGTYEQYF. The CDR3 DNA sequence: TGTGCCAGCAGTTCTCCGACTAGCGGGACTTACGAGCAGTACTTC.